This entry describes one TCR beta chain. What it binds is not known. This entry belongs to a study of cytomegalovirus exposure and HLA in healthy donors. Points from the study as a whole: Diagnosis of cytomegalovirus status made by the classifier reportedly showed high specificity and sensitivity. Confirmation was obtained in vitro that a few CMV-associated chains are specific for CMV antigens. Approximately 160 TCR beta chains were listed as cytomegalovirus-associated.

This CDR3 region has 16 residues. V was cut by 8 bases and J by 1 base, with 17 bases left in between. Everyone who donated was a healthy bone marrow donor. PCR used 60 Vbeta primers and 13 Jbeta primers. Clones were read by immunoSEQ multiplex PCR, and TCRdb kept only the in-frame ones, dropping some. The sample records 110,000 to 150,000 clones, 70% being singletons. The receptor was isolated from a woman aged 55-70 years in good health and CMV-seropositive. Sequencing input: PBMCs. The chain carries TRBV23-1 and TRBJ2-2; tentative D call: TRBD2 (6 bases). TRBV23-1 is known as an ORF, though its function is uncertain. CDR3 sequence reads: CASRGRDSRNTGELFF. The CDR3 DNA sequence: TGCGCCAGCCGTGGCAGGGACTCCCGGAACACCGGGGAGCTGTTTTTT.